This T cell receptor (beta chain) came from a study of T cell responses to AZD1222 COVID-19 vaccine. Points from the study as a whole: Nearly half of the spike-specific TCRs reportedly recognize variant regions that carry no mutations.

The assay was immunoSEQ multiplex PCR, and TCRdb's table has in-frame clones only and misses some. The sample shows 200,000 to 250,000 clones, under 95% of them seen only once. As regards this clone: No antigen is known for it.

CDR1 and CDR2 (germline): MRHNA, SNTAGT. The CDR3 length is 15 residues. Deletions cut 5 bases from V and 0 bases from J, with 12 bases between. This chain connects TRBV6-4 to TRBJ2-3, with D possibly TRBD2 on 6 matching bases. This TCR came from an adult in good health. The starting material was peripheral blood, obtained on day 0 of MenACWY control vaccination. CDR3 residues: CASSTLSGSTDTQYF. The CDR3 bases are TGTGCCAGCAGTACACTTAGCGGTAGCACAGATACGCAGTATTTT.